Listed here are 32 T cell receptor beta chains from one sample, sequenced in a study of T cell repertoires in cytomegalovirus infection. TCRdb ran MiXCR on the reads and lists one entry per CDR3 protein. The table shows about 320,000 distinct CDR3 sequences, with more than 8% occurring only once. Material: PBMCs. All receptors come from a human donor in good health (CMV status not recorded). Some clones in this sample may be carry-over from other donors' samples.

CDR3 DNA: TGCAGCGCTAGGGAGGGTGTGTACACTGAAGCTTTCTTT. Residues: CSAREGVYTEAFF. J is TRBJ1-1 and V is TRBV29-1; D remains unclear. CDR1 is SQVTM, CDR2 ANQGSEA, per germline. V was cut by 7 bases and J by 3 bases, with 15 bases left in between. This CDR3 has 13 amino acids.

V gene TRBV10-3 combines with J gene TRBJ1-2; D is uncertain. V was pared by 7 bases and J by 4 bases, with 13 bases between. Germline loops: CDR1 ENHRY, CDR2 SYGVKD. This CDR3 has 13 residues. This chain's CDR3 is CAITDRVAYGYTF. For the CDR3, the DNA is TGTGCCATCACGGACCGCGTGGCCTATGGCTACACCTTC.

This chain uses TRBV30 with TRBJ2-3; possibly TRBD2 for D (5 bases). Germline CDR1 is GTSNPN and CDR2 is SVGIG (reference sequence). CDR3 size: 12 residues. CDR3 sequence: CVRGGGTDTQYF. DNA for the CDR3: TGTGTCCGCGGAGGTGGCACAGATACGCAGTATTTT.

The rearrangement joins TRBV20-1 to TRBJ2-1; TRBD2 matches 13 bases. With V trimmed by 3 bases and J by 8 bases, 7 bases remained unmatched. CDR1 is DFQATT and CDR2 is SNEGSKA in the germline V gene (reference sequence). The CDR3 is made up of 15 amino acids. CDR3 bases: TGCAGTGCTAGCCCCGGGACTAGCGGGAAACATGAGCAGTTCTTC. It is translated as CSASPGTSGKHEQFF.

This clonotype came up a few times. The chain recombines TRBV6-2 or TRBV6-3 with TRBJ2-7; 9 bases align to TRBD1. This CDR3 comprises 16 residues. Per the germline V gene, CDR1 is MNHEY and CDR2 is SVGEGT. V lost 5 bases and J lost 1; bases outside the gene matches: 9. The CDR3 region is CASSHRRDRVSYEQYF. The CDR3 nucleotides are TGTGCCAGCAGTCACAGACGGGACAGGGTATCCTACGAGCAGTACTTC.

This clonotype was counted a few times. The V call is TRBV19, the J call TRBJ2-4; 7 nucleotides align to TRBD1. V lost 3 bases and J lost 6; bases outside the gene matches: 2. The length of the CDR3 is 13 residues. The germline gives CDR1 LNHDA, CDR2 SQIVND (reference sequence). In DNA form, the CDR3 reads TGTGCCAGTAGTATTGACAGGGTAAACATTCAGTACTTC. Amino acid sequence: CASSIDRVNIQYF.

A word on this clonotype: A much larger clone differs by one base, so this may be a read error. The chain has TRBV7-2 and TRBJ2-3; 8 bases are shared with TRBD1. Gene TRBJ1-5 matches the end of the DNA better, so the J call may be wrong. The CDR3 length is 14 residues. Germline V gene data show CDR1 as SGHTA and CDR2 as FQGNSA. The CDR3 here is CASSFDRGTSTQHF. CDR3 coding DNA: TGTGCCAGCAGCTTCGACAGGGGAACTAGCACGCAGCATTTT.

This clonotype showed up just a few times. The gene calls are TRBV7-3 and TRBJ2-1; a weak D match, TRBD2 (5 bases). The germline V and J ends were trimmed by 1 base and 5 bases, with 6 bases remaining between them. This CDR3 spans 13 amino acids. The germline V gene encodes CDR1 SGHTA and CDR2 FQGTGA. The CDR3 region is CASSLIANNEQFF. CDR3 in DNA: TGTGCCAGCAGCTTAATAGCGAACAATGAGCAGTTCTTC. The complete variable domain, with remaining parts taken from reference TRBV7-3 and TRBJ2-1, reads GAGVSQTPSNKVTEKGKYVELRCDPISGHTALYWYRQSLGQGPEFLIYFQGTGAADDSGLPNDRFFAVRPEGSVSTLKIQRTERGDSAVYLCASSLIANNEQFFGPGTRLTVL.

This clonotype was detected a few times. V gene TRBV20-1 combines with J gene TRBJ2-3; D not resolved. The CDR3 loop spans 12 amino acids. The V end lost 3 bases, the J end lost 0 bases, and 4 bases lay between the germline ends. CDR1 is DFQATT, CDR2 SNEGSKA, per germline (reference sequence). CDR3 residues: CSASSSTDTQYF. The CDR3, as DNA: TGCAGTGCTAGTTCGAGCACAGATACGCAGTATTTT.

This clonotype was seen repeatedly, ten times or more. The V call is TRBV12-3 or TRBV12-4, the J call TRBJ2-7; D call uncertain. This CDR3 contains 11 residues. Trimming cost V 6 bases and J 3 bases, with 6 bases left between them. The CDR3 sequence: CASRSHYEQYF. The CDR3 DNA reads TGTGCCAGCAGGTCGCACTACGAGCAGTACTTC.

The V call is TRBV29-1, the J call TRBJ1-2; TRBD1 might be the D (5 bases). This CDR3 is 16 amino acids long. Germline V lookup: CDR1 SQVTM, CDR2 ANQGSEA. Trimming cost V 0 bases and J 2 bases, with 16 bases left between them. This CDR3 reads CSVEDQGRAPNYGYTF. The DNA of the CDR3 is TGCAGCGTTGAAGATCAGGGACGGGCACCCAACTATGGCTACACCTTC.

For this clonotype: An end of the junction does not agree with germline; a read error may underlie this. The genes are TRBV6-2 or TRBV6-3 and TRBJ2-7, with D possibly TRBD1 on 5 matching bases. The CDR3 sequence is 11 residues long. Germline V gene sequence: CDR1 MNHEY, CDR2 SVGEGT. The CDR3 coding sequence is TGTGTCAGCAGGGACTCCTACGAGCAGTACTTC. This gives the protein CVSRDSYEQYF.

This clonotype showed up many times. The V and J genes are TRBV20-1 and TRBJ1-5; 10 bases match TRBD1. Germline CDR1 is DFQATT and CDR2 is SNEGSKA (reference sequence). The CDR3 loop spans 16 amino acids. Unmatched junction bases numbered 13, after V lost 3 bases and J lost 8 bases. CDR3 residues: CSASSAGTGEKEPQHF. CDR3 bases: TGCAGTGCTAGCTCCGCCGGGACAGGGGAGAAAGAGCCCCAGCATTTT.

This clonotype was recorded a few times. The V gene is TRBV12-3 or TRBV12-4, the J gene TRBJ2-1, with D perhaps matching TRBD1 (7 bases). This CDR3 has 13 residues. V gave up 6 bases and J gave up 8 bases, with 14 bases separating them. The CDR3 region is CASRRQGLDEQFF. The CDR3 region has the DNA TGTGCCAGCAGACGACAGGGACTGGATGAGCAGTTCTTC.

This clonotype was seen a handful of times. The chain is built from TRBV3-1 and TRBJ2-7; the match to TRBD2 covers 12 bases. Germline-derived CDR1 and CDR2 are LGHDT and YNNKEL (reference sequence). The V segment lost 1 base and the J segment 4 bases; nucleotides outside the gene matches: 8. The CDR3 consists of 17 residues. The CDR3 nucleotides read TGTGCCAGCAGCCAAGGGGGCCTAGCGGGAGGGAAATACGAGCAGTACTTC. Amino acids: CASSQGGLAGGKYEQYF.

This clonotype was counted at least ten times. The V and J genes are TRBV28 and TRBJ1-2; 8 bases are a match to TRBD1. The CDR3 has 15 residues. Trimming at V came to 1 base and at J to 4 bases, leaving 5 bases not matched to a gene. Looked up from germline, CDR1 is MDHEN and CDR2 is SYDVKM. The CDR3 protein is CASSLFTGGLYGYTF. As DNA, the CDR3 is TGTGCCAGCAGTTTATTCACAGGGGGTCTCTATGGCTACACCTTC.

The gene calls are TRBV11-2 and TRBJ2-1, with D uncertain. This CDR3 contains 13 residues. Trimming removed 7 bases from V and 0 bases from J, with 7 bases in between. The germline gives CDR1 SGHAT, CDR2 FQNNGV. The CDR3 DNA reads as TGTGCCAGCACCTCCGACTCCTACAATGAGCAGTTCTTC. This gives the protein CASTSDSYNEQFF. Complete variable domain (other parts from reference TRBV11-2 and TRBJ2-1): EAGVAQSPRYKIIEKRQSVAFWCNPISGHATLYWYQQILGQGPKLLIQFQNNGVVDDSQLPKDRFSAERLKGVDSTLKIQPAKLEDSAVYLCASTSDSYNEQFFGPGTRLTVL.

This clonotype was seen many times. The CDR3 nucleotides read TGTGCCAGCAGCTTAGGAGTCCTTACGCAGTATTTT. Its translation: CASSLGVLTQYF. The rearrangement links TRBV7-2 to TRBJ2-3; D is unclear. Germline V gene data show CDR1 as SGHTA and CDR2 as FQGNSA. Trimming stripped 1 base from V and 8 bases from J, with 7 bases between. The CDR3 sequence is 12 residues long.

This clonotype turned up a few times. J is TRBJ2-1 and V is TRBV19, with unresolved D. Germline V gene sequence: CDR1 LNHDA, CDR2 SQIVND (reference sequence). Trimming stripped 3 bases from V and 6 bases from J, with 9 bases between. The CDR3 contains 13 residues. The CDR3 loop reads CASSISKVNEQFF. In DNA, the CDR3 is TGTGCCAGTAGTATTAGCAAGGTCAATGAGCAGTTCTTC.

This clonotype was seen at least ten times. The chain is built from TRBV11-2 and TRBJ2-1, with D tentatively TRBD1 (6 bases). Germline CDR1 reads SGHAT; CDR2 reads FQNNGV. The CDR3 covers 14 residues. V lost 5 bases and J lost 9, with 17 bases in between. Here the CDR3 DNA reads TGTGCCAGCAGCCGGGACGGTCGCAGGGGTGAGCAGTTCTTC. This gives the protein CASSRDGRRGEQFF. Drawing the rest from reference TRBV11-2 and TRBJ2-1, the complete variable domain is EAGVAQSPRYKIIEKRQSVAFWCNPISGHATLYWYQQILGQGPKLLIQFQNNGVVDDSQLPKDRFSAERLKGVDSTLKIQPAKLEDSAVYLCASSRDGRRGEQFFGPGTRLTVL.

This chain connects TRBV27 to TRBJ1-5; the D is unclear. Germline-derived CDR1 and CDR2 are MNHEY and SMNVEV (reference sequence). This CDR3 is 15 amino acids long. V was clipped by 2 bases and J by 0 bases, with 8 bases between them. CDR3 loop: CASSLRQHSNQPQHF. The CDR3 DNA reads as TGTGCCAGCAGTTTACGACAACATAGCAATCAGCCCCAGCATTTT.

The chain is built from TRBV4-3 and TRBJ1-2, with D possibly being TRBD1 (5 bases). CDR1 and CDR2 (germline): LGHNA, YSLEER. The CDR3 has 16 amino acids. Trimming left V 0 bases short and J 4 bases short, with 15 bases between. This CDR3 reads CASSQDLGATPYGYTF. In DNA form, the CDR3 reads TGCGCCAGCAGCCAAGACCTTGGGGCGACCCCCTATGGCTACACCTTC.

This clonotype has at least ten counts. The chain combines TRBV20-1 with TRBJ2-1; 9 bases fit TRBD1. Looked up from germline, CDR1 is DFQATT and CDR2 is SNEGSKA (reference sequence). The CDR3 extends over 14 amino acids. J was trimmed by 12 bases and V by 3 bases; bases with no gene match: 12. CDR3 protein: CSASPGTGLSGQFF. The CDR3 DNA is TGCAGTGCTAGCCCCGGGACAGGGCTTTCTGGGCAGTTCTTC.

This chain uses TRBV7-4 with TRBJ2-1, with D possibly being TRBD1 or TRBD2 (5 bases each). Trimming left V 5 bases short and J 5 bases short, with 13 bases between. Germline loops: CDR1 SGHVT, CDR2 SQSDAQ. The CDR3 length is 14 residues. CDR3 bases: TGTGCCAGCAGCAACTCGGGACCCAACAATGAGCAGTTCTTC. Its protein is CASSNSGPNNEQFF.

This chain joins TRBV28 and TRBJ2-5, with D uncertain. Germline V gene lookup returns CDR1 MDHEN and CDR2 SYDVKM. Trimming removed 6 bases from V and 9 bases from J, with 11 bases in between. CDR3 length: 11 amino acids. The CDR3 nucleotides are TGTGCCAGCAGCCTCTCAATGGCCCAGTACTTC. Amino acid sequence: CASSLSMAQYF.

CDR3 nucleotides: TGTGCCTGGAGTCCGGACAGGGGTTATGATAGCAATCAGCCCCAGCATTTT. Amino acids: CAWSPDRGYDSNQPQHF. This chain joins TRBV30 and TRBJ1-5, with 9 bases fitting TRBD1. From germline, CDR1 is GTSNPN and CDR2 SVGIG (reference sequence). J was trimmed by 0 bases and V by 2 bases; bases with no gene match: 8. The CDR3 totals 17 residues.

This clonotype was found many times. V and J are TRBV27 and TRBJ2-3; 8 nucleotides line up with TRBD1. CDR3 size: 15 residues. Germline V gene lookup returns CDR1 MNHEY and CDR2 SMNVEV (reference sequence). V lost 5 bases to trimming and J lost 1 base; unmatched junction nucleotides: 5. For the CDR3, the DNA is TGTGCCAGCAGTCATCCGGGACAGGGCACAGATACGCAGTATTTT. Amino acids: CASSHPGQGTDTQYF.

This clonotype appeared a few times. This sequence joins TRBV28 and TRBJ2-7; 11 bases are a match to TRBD2. V trimming: 4 bases; J trimming: 1 base; junction bases outside the gene matches: 12. Germline V gene data show CDR1 as MDHEN and CDR2 as SYDVKM. The CDR3 has 18 amino acids. Here the CDR3 DNA reads TGTGCCAGCAGTTATCTCCTAGCGGGAGGCAGAATTTCCTACGAGCAGTACTTC. It encodes CASSYLLAGGRISYEQYF.

This clonotype was seen at least ten times. The rearrangement joins TRBV7-9 to TRBJ1-2; weak D call: TRBD1 (5 bases). With 2 bases removed from V and 4 bases from J, the gap between germline ends came to 14 bases. CDR1 SEHNR and CDR2 FQNEAQ come from the germline V gene (reference sequence). This CDR3 contains 15 residues. This CDR3 is CASSLRIGDRYGYTF. DNA for the CDR3: TGTGCCAGCAGCTTAAGGATCGGGGACCGCTATGGCTACACCTTC. The variable domain in full, completed from reference TRBV7-9 and TRBJ1-2, reads DTGVSQNPRHKITKRGQNVTFRCDPISEHNRLYWYRQTLGQGPEFLTYFQNEAQLEKSRLLSDRFSAERPKGSFSTLEIQRTEQGDSAMYLCASSLRIGDRYGYTFGSGTRLTVV.

This chain connects TRBV11-2 to TRBJ2-2, with 7 bases aligning to TRBD1. The CDR3 length is 16 residues. V trimming: 6 bases; J trimming: 3 bases; junction bases outside the gene matches: 10. Looked up from germline, CDR1 is SGHAT and CDR2 is FQNNGV. This CDR3 reads CASSHKGQIHTGELFF. The CDR3 nucleotides read TGTGCCAGCAGTCACAAGGGACAGATTCACACCGGGGAGCTGTTTTTT.

This clonotype was picked up many times. V and J are TRBV19 and TRBJ1-5, with 7 nucleotides matching TRBD1. The germline V gene encodes CDR1 LNHDA and CDR2 SQIVND (reference sequence). The length of the CDR3 is 15 residues. The V and J ends lost 5 bases and 2 bases, in that order; junction bases with no gene match: 6. CDR3 protein: CASSLGTAGNQPQHF. The CDR3 nucleotides read TGTGCCAGTAGTCTCGGGACAGCGGGCAATCAGCCCCAGCATTTT.

This clonotype was picked up many times. This chain links TRBV19 with TRBJ1-1; D may be TRBD1 (6 bases). With 5 bases removed from V and 0 bases from J, the gap between germline ends came to 19 bases. CDR1 and CDR2 from the germline V gene are LNHDA and SQIVND (reference sequence). CDR3 length: 17 amino acids. The CDR3 is CASSDGTGLTMNTEAFF. CDR3 DNA: TGTGCCAGTAGTGATGGAACAGGGCTGACCATGAACACTGAAGCTTTCTTT.